This T cell receptor (beta chain) was sequenced in a study of blood T cell repertoires in COVID-19. Across the whole study: Sites in the United States, Italy and Spain provided acute and convalescent COVID-19 samples. Sample material is recorded as cDNA or gDNA derived from T cells, B-cell-depleted T cells, or PBMCs.

In the original workflow: Using reference gene primer amplification, nucleated cell counts were estimated. Here immunoSEQ multiplex PCR was the method, and the copy in TCRdb shows in-frame clones only, minus some. The V and J calls and clone size come from that table; D and trimming were worked out from the DNA. The sample consists of some 70,000 clones, under 90% of them appearing once. Germline CDR1 reads LNHNV; CDR2 reads YYDKDF (reference sequence). CDR3 length equals 14 residues. Trimming stripped 0 bases from V and 1 base from J, with 6 bases between. Seattle enrolled patients during active infection and tracked them longitudinally.

This clonotype originated in a man aged 45-60 years with COVID-19, enrolled during active disease. V usage is TRBV15 and J usage is TRBJ1-1; D not certain. The sample consisted of peripheral blood. CDR3 sequence: CATSRDLSNTEAFF. The CDR3 nucleotides read TGTGCCACCAGCAGAGATCTGTCGAACACTGAAGCTTTCTTT.